What follows are 15 T cell receptor beta chains derived from one specimen sequenced in a study of monozygotic twins with inflammatory bowel disease. TCRdb re-called the 5' RACE reads, yielding one record per CDR3 amino acid sequence without DNA. The sample's table shows over 130,000 distinct CDR3 sequences. The material sequenced was blood. The receptors were sampled from a human donor with ulcerative colitis or Crohn's disease, or a healthy co-twin of an affected twin (not recorded which).

The chain has TRBV24-1 and TRBJ2-1; the D call of TRBD1 rests on TCRdb alone, since no DNA is present to check it. CDR3 length: 17 residues. Germline CDR1 and CDR2: KGHDR and SFDVKD. The CDR3 protein is CASQLHRGRLLNNEQFF.

This chain connects TRBV7-3 to TRBJ2-7; TCRdb outputs TRBD1, but without DNA this stays unchecked. In germline, CDR1 is SGHTA, CDR2 FQGTGA. The CDR3 has 15 amino acids. This chain's CDR3 is CASSLVPGTGAEQYF. The entire variable domain, with the rest obtained from reference TRBV7-3 and TRBJ2-7, is as follows: GAGVSQTPSNKVTEKGKYVELRCDPISGHTALYWYRQSLGQGPEFLIYFQGTGAADDSGLPNDRFFAVRPEGSVSTLKIQRTERGDSAVYLCASSLVPGTGAEQYFGPGTRLTVT.

The V call is TRBV7-9, the J call TRBJ1-6; TCRdb selects TRBD1, and the lack of DNA leaves this call unchecked. Germline lookup yields CDR1 SEHNR and CDR2 FQNEAQ (reference sequence). This CDR3 is built from 17 residues. The CDR3 sequence is CASSRTTSGKYNSPLHF.

The CDR3 loop reads CSGGLAGGKDTQYF. The gene calls are TRBV29-1 and TRBJ2-3; TCRdb's D call of TRBD2 is untestable without DNA. Germline V gene data show CDR1 as SQVTM and CDR2 as ANQGSEA. This CDR3 comprises 14 residues.

V is TRBV2 and J is TRBJ2-5; TCRdb selects TRBD1, and the lack of DNA leaves this call unchecked. This CDR3 region has 13 residues. Germline V gene sequence: CDR1 SNHLY, CDR2 FYNNEI. The CDR3: CASIRGEGETQYF.

The rearrangement uses TRBV20-1 and TRBJ2-3; TCRdb's D call of TRBD2 is untestable without DNA. Looked up from germline, CDR1 is DFQATT and CDR2 is SNEGSKA (reference sequence). This CDR3 spans 13 amino acids. CDR3 protein: CSRIATNTDTQYF.

V is TRBV7-2 and J is TRBJ2-3; TCRdb's D call of TRBD2 is untestable without DNA. The germline V gene encodes CDR1 SGHTA and CDR2 FQGNSA. The CDR3 consists of 15 residues. The CDR3 sequence is CASSLGWRGPDTQYF. Supplemented by reference TRBV7-2 and TRBJ2-3, the full variable domain reads GAGVSQSPSNKVTEKGKDVELRCDPISGHTALYWYRQSLGQGLEFLIYFQGNSAPDKSGLPSDRFSAERTGGSVSTLTIQRTQQEDSAVYLCASSLGWRGPDTQYFGPGTRLTVL.

The chain uses TRBV5-1 and TRBJ1-4. The germline gives CDR1 SGHRS, CDR2 YFSETQ. The CDR3 extends over 20 amino acids. CDR3 residues: CASSLSVSARYGTTNEKLFF.

The chain is built from TRBV6-1 and TRBJ2-1; TCRdb returns TRBD1, unconfirmable since there is no DNA. Germline V gene sequence: CDR1 MNHNS, CDR2 SASEGT. This CDR3 has 14 residues. The CDR3 loop is CASSLGGLSNEQFF.

The chain is built from TRBV7-3 and TRBJ1-1. Germline V gene lookup returns CDR1 SGHTA and CDR2 FQGTGA. The CDR3 covers 11 residues. This CDR3 reads CASSYGTRSAF.

The rearrangement joins TRBV4-1 to TRBJ2-3; TCRdb lists TRBD1, though no DNA is available to test this call. The CDR3 runs to 15 residues. Germline lookup yields CDR1 MGHRA and CDR2 YSYEKL. The CDR3 spells CASSQEGPHADTQYF.

This sequence joins TRBV19 and TRBJ1-1. The CDR3 loop spans 13 amino acids. Germline values: CDR1 LNHDA, CDR2 SQIVND (reference sequence). The CDR3: CASILAEGTEAFF.

The V gene is TRBV7-2, the J gene TRBJ2-7; lacking DNA, the TRBD1 call made by TCRdb goes unchecked. This CDR3 spans 14 amino acids. The V gene's germline CDR1 is SGHTA and CDR2 FQGNSA. Here the CDR3 reads CASSLSGASYEQYF.

The chain uses TRBV7-2 and TRBJ2-4; no DNA is available, so the TRBD2 call from TCRdb remains unchecked. Germline values: CDR1 SGHTA, CDR2 FQGNSA. The CDR3 length is 16 residues. The CDR3 here is CASSAGSDLAKNIQYF.

This chain joins TRBV20-1 and TRBJ2-1; lacking DNA, the TRBD2 call made by TCRdb goes unchecked. This CDR3 comprises 14 residues. The V gene's germline CDR1 is DFQATT and CDR2 SNEGSKA (reference sequence). CDR3 protein: CSAIKPLAGDEQFF.